This TCR beta chain was sequenced in a study of T-cell reconstitution after alpha-beta-depleted transplantation in children. Preparation of the TCRbeta library used unique molecular identifiers. TCRdb re-analysed the PCR reads in MiXCR, keeping a single row per CDR3 protein. Among about 200,000 distinct CDR3 sequences listed, 13% to 15% were seen once. This clonotype was found many times. The source material was PBMCs from the stem cell graft donor, sampled from the stem cell graft. This sequence originates from a human donor who donated a stem cell graft to a child with acute lymphoblastic leukemia.

The CDR3 sequence: CSAAEQETQYF. The CDR3 nucleotides are TGCAGTGCCGCCGAACAGGAGACCCAGTACTTC. The rearrangement links TRBV20-1 to TRBJ2-5; D is ambiguous. V shed 6 bases and J shed 5 bases, with 10 bases lying between them. Germline CDR1 is DFQATT and CDR2 is SNEGSKA (reference sequence). The CDR3 is 11 residues long.